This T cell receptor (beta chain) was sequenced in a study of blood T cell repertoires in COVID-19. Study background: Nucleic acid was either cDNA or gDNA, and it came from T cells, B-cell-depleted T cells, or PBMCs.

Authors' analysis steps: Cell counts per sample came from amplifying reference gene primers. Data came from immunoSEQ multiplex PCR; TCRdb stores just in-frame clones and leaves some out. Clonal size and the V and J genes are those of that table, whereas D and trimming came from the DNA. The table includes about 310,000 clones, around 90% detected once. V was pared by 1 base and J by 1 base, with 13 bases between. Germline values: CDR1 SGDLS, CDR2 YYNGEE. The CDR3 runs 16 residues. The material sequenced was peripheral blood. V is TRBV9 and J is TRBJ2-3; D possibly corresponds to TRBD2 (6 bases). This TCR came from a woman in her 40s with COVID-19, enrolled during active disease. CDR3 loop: CASSVRLGLGTDTQYF. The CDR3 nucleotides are TGTGCCAGCAGCGTACGACTAGGGTTGGGCACAGATACGCAGTATTTT.